The clone carrying this TCR beta chain was counted a few times. As yet, its antigen is unknown. Read coverage stops 3 residues before the CDR3 terminus; the germline J gene supplies the remainder. The protocol was immunoSEQ multiplex PCR, while the TCRdb copy is restricted to in-frame clones and leaves out a portion. Observed in the sample are tens of thousands of clones, none of them singletons. This specimen comes from a study of T cell clonality in common variable immunodeficiency. The CDR3 loop spans 14 amino acids. V lost 1 base and J lost 5, with 9 bases in between. The germline V gene has CDR1 SGHTA and CDR2 FQGTGA. The CVID group had some 15 females and approximately 30 males, mean age around 40. Whole-study findings and limits: Common variable immunodeficiency TCR beta sequences reportedly had fewer deletions and N-nucleotide insertions.

V usage is TRBV7-3 and J usage is TRBJ2-1; tentative D call: TRBD1 (5 bases). The sample was peripheral blood mononuclear cells. This TCR derives from a human donor with common variable immunodeficiency. CDR3 residues: CASSLMGQDNEQFF. The CDR3 DNA, read in part, is TGTGCCAGCAGCTTAATGGGGCAAGACAATGAG.